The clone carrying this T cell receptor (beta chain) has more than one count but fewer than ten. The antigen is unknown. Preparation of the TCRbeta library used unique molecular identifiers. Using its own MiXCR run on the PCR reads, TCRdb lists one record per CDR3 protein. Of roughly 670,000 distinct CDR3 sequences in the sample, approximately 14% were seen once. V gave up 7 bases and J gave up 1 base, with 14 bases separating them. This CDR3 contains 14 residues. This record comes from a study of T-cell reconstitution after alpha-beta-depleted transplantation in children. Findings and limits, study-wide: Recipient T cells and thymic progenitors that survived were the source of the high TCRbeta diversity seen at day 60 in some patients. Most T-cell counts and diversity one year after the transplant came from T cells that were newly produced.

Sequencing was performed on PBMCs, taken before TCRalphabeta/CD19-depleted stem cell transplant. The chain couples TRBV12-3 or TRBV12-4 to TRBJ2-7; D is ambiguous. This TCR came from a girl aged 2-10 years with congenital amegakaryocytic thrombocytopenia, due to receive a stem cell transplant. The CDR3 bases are TGTGCCAGCACCTTTACAGAGACTTCCTACGAGCAGTACTTC. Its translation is CASTFTETSYEQYF.